Listed here are 17 T cell receptor beta chains from one sample, sequenced in a study of shared clonotypes between healthy human individuals. Generated by immunoSEQ multiplex PCR, the TCRdb table keeps only in-frame clones and is missing some. The table records approximately 1,500,000 clones, under 99% of them present only once. The material sequenced was naive CD4+ T cells sorted from blood. Described subset: CD45RA+ positively selected. These receptors all stem from a young man in good health.

This clone was recorded only once. V is TRBV14 and J is TRBJ2-7; 8 nucleotides align to TRBD1. There are 15 residues in the CDR3. The germline CDR1 and CDR2 sequences are SGHDN and FVKESK. V lost 0 bases and J lost 9; bases outside the gene matches: 10. Here the CDR3 reads CASSQDRTGRGGQYF. The CDR3 DNA is TGTGCCAGCAGCCAAGACAGGACAGGGAGAGGTGGGCAGTACTTC. The full variable domain, completed using reference TRBV14 and TRBJ2-7, is EAGVTQFPSHSVIEKGQTVTLRCDPISGHDNLYWYRRVMGKEIKFLLHFVKESKQDESGMPNNRFLAERTGGTYSTLKVQPAELEDSGVYFCASSQDRTGRGGQYFGPGTRLTVT.

This chain links TRBV10-2 with TRBJ2-1; D remains unclear. The CDR3 is 11 amino acids. Per germline, CDR1 WSHSY and CDR2 SAAADI. V was cut by 4 bases and J by 7 bases, with 5 bases left in between. In nucleotides, the CDR3 is TGCGCCAGCAGTGTTGTGAATGAGCAGTTCTTC. Its protein is CASSVVNEQFF.

V is TRBV27 and J is TRBJ2-1, with D tentatively TRBD2 (6 bases). The CDR3 extends over 16 amino acids. V was clipped by 2 bases and J by 1 base, with 12 bases between them. Germline V gene lookup returns CDR1 MNHEY and CDR2 SMNVEV (reference sequence). The CDR3 region has the DNA TGTGCCAGCAGTTTAGTGGGGGGATCGTCCTACAATGAGCAGTTCTTC. This sequence encodes CASSLVGGSSYNEQFF.

The chain couples TRBV14 to TRBJ2-1; no firm D call. The germline V gene has CDR1 SGHDN and CDR2 FVKESK. The CDR3 length is 14 residues. Trimming took 0 bases from V and 9 from J, leaving 12 bases between them. This CDR3 reads CASSQDGSRAEQFF. Here the CDR3 DNA reads TGTGCCAGCAGCCAAGATGGGTCTCGGGCTGAGCAGTTCTTC.

The gene calls are TRBV28 and TRBJ2-3; D perhaps matches TRBD2 (5 bases). Germline values: CDR1 MDHEN, CDR2 SYDVKM. Trimming removed 3 bases at V and 10 bases at J, with 11 bases between. The CDR3 has 12 amino acids. This chain's CDR3 is CASSFAEGPQYF. Written as DNA, the CDR3 is TGTGCCAGCAGTTTCGCCGAGGGCCCGCAGTATTTT.

The chain has TRBV18 and TRBJ2-7, with a weak D call TRBD1 (5 bases). V was clipped by 2 bases and J by 0 bases, with 14 bases between them. The CDR3 has 16 residues. Germline lookup yields CDR1 KGHSH and CDR2 LQKENI. CDR3 loop: CASSPSQPDISYEQYF. CDR3 DNA: TGTGCCAGCTCACCATCCCAGCCGGACATCTCCTACGAGCAGTACTTC.

Written as DNA, the CDR3 is TGTGCCAGCAGCTTAGCGGGAGGGGGCCGCAATCAGCCCCAGCATTTT. Protein: CASSLAGGGRNQPQHF. V is TRBV7-2 and J is TRBJ1-5; TRBD1 matches 7 bases. The V segment lost 0 bases and the J segment 2 bases; nucleotides outside the gene matches: 4. The CDR3 has 16 residues. Germline V gives CDR1 SGHTA, CDR2 FQGNSA.

The chain is built from TRBV9 and TRBJ1-1; D unclear. The CDR3 runs to 15 residues. Germline CDR1 SGDLS, CDR2 YYNGEE. Trimming left V 4 bases short and J 1 base short, with 14 bases between. CDR3 sequence reads: CASSPTGLWNTEAFF. CDR3 coding DNA: TGTGCCAGCAGCCCTACCGGGCTGTGGAACACTGAAGCTTTCTTT. Drawing the rest from reference TRBV9 and TRBJ1-1, the complete variable domain is DSGVTQTPKHLITATGQRVTLRCSPRSGDLSVYWYQQSLDQGLQFLIQYYNGEERAKGNILERFSAQQFPDLHSELNLSSLELGDSALYFCASSPTGLWNTEAFFGQGTRLTVV.

Only one count was recorded for this clone. The chain is built from TRBV18 and TRBJ2-1; TRBD1 matches at 10 bases. This CDR3 comprises 16 residues. With 0 bases clipped from V and 3 bases from J, the junction kept 2 bases outside the gene matches. In germline, CDR1 is KGHSH, CDR2 LQKENI. CDR3 sequence (DNA): TGTGCCAGCTCACCACCGAGGACAGGGGGCTACAATGAGCAGTTCTTC. It specifies CASSPPRTGGYNEQFF.

The chain joins TRBV27 to TRBJ1-1; D may be TRBD1 (5 bases). This CDR3 spans 15 amino acids. Germline CDR1 and CDR2: MNHEY and SMNVEV (reference sequence). V lost 6 bases, J lost 0 bases, and 14 bases lay in between. CDR3 amino acids: CASSLGRGMNTEAFF. CDR3 bases: TGTGCCAGCAGCCTTGGACGGGGGATGAACACTGAAGCTTTCTTT.

This rearrangement joins TRBV6-1 to TRBJ2-3; D not certain. Trimming shortened V by 7 bases and J by 0 bases, and 5 bases separated the two germline ends. The CDR3 length is 12 residues. The V gene's germline CDR1 is MNHNS and CDR2 SASEGT. Here the CDR3 reads CASNWSTDTQYF. CDR3 coding DNA: TGTGCCAGCAACTGGAGCACAGATACGCAGTATTTT.

The chain has TRBV30 and TRBJ2-6, with 8 bases lining up with TRBD1. The CDR3 loop spans 18 amino acids. The J segment lost 1 base and the V segment lost 8 bases, leaving 16 bases of the junction unmatched. Germline values: CDR1 GTSNPN, CDR2 SVGIG (reference sequence). The chain's CDR3 is CARSGGASEYSGANVLTF. The CDR3 DNA follows: TGTGCCCGTTCAGGGGGCGCGTCGGAGTATTCTGGGGCCAACGTCCTGACTTTC. The variable domain in full, completed from reference TRBV30 and TRBJ2-6, reads SQTIHQWPATLVQPVGSPLSLECTVEGTSNPNLYWYRQAAGRGLQLLFYSVGIGQISSEVPQNLSASRPQDRQFILSSKKLLLSDSGFYLCARSGGASEYSGANVLTFGAGSRLTVL.

This chain joins TRBV5-1 and TRBJ2-2; D not certain. The length of the CDR3 is 14 residues. Germline loops: CDR1 SGHRS, CDR2 YFSETQ. The V end lost 1 base, the J end lost 2 bases, and 6 bases lay between the germline ends. CDR3 bases: TGCGCCAGCAGCTTGATGTCTAACACCGGGGAGCTGTTTTTT. This sequence encodes CASSLMSNTGELFF. Based on the CDR3 plus reference TRBV5-1 and TRBJ2-2, the full variable domain is KAGVTQTPRYLIKTRGQQVTLSCSPISGHRSVSWYQQTPGQGLQFLFEYFSETQRNKGNFPGRFSGRQFSNSRSEMNVSTLELGDSALYLCASSLMSNTGELFFGEGSRLTVL.

The CDR3, as DNA: TGTGCCAGCAAGACAGGGACGTCGGGGGAGCAGTTCTTC. Translated, it gives CASKTGTSGEQFF. The chain has TRBV6-5 and TRBJ2-1; 7 bases are a match to TRBD1. J gave up 10 bases and V 7 bases, and 10 bases lay outside the gene matches. The germline gives CDR1 MNHEY, CDR2 SVGAGI. This CDR3 has 13 amino acids.

In DNA, the CDR3 is TGTGCCAGCAGCTGGGACAGGGCGGGTGGCTACACCTTC. Its protein is CASSWDRAGGYTF. The J gene is TRBJ1-2, the V gene TRBV5-6, with TRBD1 matching 9 bases. V was pared by 3 bases and J by 7 bases, with 4 bases of the junction left unmatched. The CDR3 is made up of 13 amino acids. Germline CDR1 SGHDT, CDR2 YYEEEE.

This chain links TRBV9 with TRBJ2-2; D is uncertain. This CDR3 is 15 amino acids long. Trimming pared 0 bases from V and 0 bases from J, leaving 6 bases between. Germline V lookup: CDR1 SGDLS, CDR2 YYNGEE. The CDR3: CASSVASTNTGELFF. CDR3 coding DNA: TGTGCCAGCAGCGTAGCCAGTACGAACACCGGGGAGCTGTTTTTT.

V usage is TRBV10-2 and J usage is TRBJ1-3, with TRBD1 identical over 8 bases. This CDR3 has 17 residues. J was trimmed by 0 bases and V by 2 bases; bases with no gene match: 6. The germline CDR1 and CDR2 sequences are WSHSY and SAAADI. CDR3 amino acids: CASSELQGAFSGNTIYF. CDR3 bases: TGCGCCAGCAGTGAGCTTCAGGGGGCTTTCTCTGGAAACACCATATATTTT.